Here is one T cell receptor (beta chain) with its context. Germline V gives CDR1 SEHNR, CDR2 FQNEAQ (reference sequence). The CDR3 contains 16 residues. V was shortened by 0 bases and J by 4 bases, with 12 bases between the two germline ends. The data derive from a study of blood T cell repertoires in COVID-19. Turning to the study itself: Material from acute and convalescent COVID-19 was sourced from the United States, Italy and Spain. T cells, B-cell-depleted T cells, or PBMCs provided the cDNA or gDNA that served as material.

Per the original methods: Amplification of reference gene primers was used by the study to estimate nucleated cell counts. Clones were sequenced by immunoSEQ multiplex PCR, and TCRdb holds only the in-frame ones, with some missing. V and J calls and clone size come straight from that table; D and trimming were deduced from the DNA. The data contain about 44,000 clones, around 80% of them seen just once; the ten biggest clones take up around 44%. The sequenced material came from peripheral blood. The V and J genes are TRBV7-9 and TRBJ1-4; D perhaps matches TRBD1 (5 bases). The sequence was obtained from a human donor in a cohort sampled during active COVID-19. The CDR3 sequence: CASSLAATGSNEKLFF. The CDR3 DNA reads as TGTGCCAGCAGCTTAGCTGCTACAGGCAGTAATGAAAAACTGTTTTTT.